The sample holds one count of the clone carrying this T cell receptor (beta chain). During active infection, Seattle patients enrolled and were then monitored through disease. These data originate in a study of blood T cell repertoires in COVID-19. Looking at the study overall: Sources were T cells, B-cell-depleted T cells, or PBMCs; the material itself was cDNA or gDNA.

Per the original data handling: Amplification of reference gene primers was used by the study to estimate nucleated cell counts. Libraries were prepared by immunoSEQ multiplex PCR; TCRdb keeps only in-frame clonotypes and omits some of them. For V, J and clone size, that table is used; D and trimming come from the DNA. The sample holds roughly 100,000 clones; about four fifths are singletons and the top ten take less than 6%. What was sequenced was peripheral blood. The receptor comes from an older man with COVID-19, enrolled during active disease.

CDR3 nucleotide sequence: TGTGCCAGTAGTGACAGGGGTCAACCCCCTCTTGGCTACACCTTC. The encoded protein is CASSDRGQPPLGYTF. The genes are TRBV19 and TRBJ1-2; 8 nucleotides agree with TRBD1. The V gene end was trimmed by 5 bases and the J gene end by 7 bases; junction bases not matched to a gene: 12. The CDR3 has 15 amino acids. The germline V gene encodes CDR1 LNHDA and CDR2 SQIVND (reference sequence).